The rows below give T cell receptor beta chains drawn from one sample of a study of shared clonotypes between healthy human individuals. Produced via immunoSEQ multiplex PCR; TCRdb's table is partial and in-frame only. The top ten clones hold 0.11% of a sample with 660,000 or so clones, roughly 96% of them seen once. The specimen was naive CD8+ T cells sorted from blood. The receptors here all came from a woman aged 25 to 39 in good health. The CDR3 runs from the conserved cysteine through the conserved F or W. A D gene is named only where the DNA matches it firmly. The size field is filled for only some rows; it gives once, few, many or a size class.

abundance	v_gene	d_gene	j_gene	CDR3aa	CDR3nt
.	TRBV13	.	TRBJ1-4	CASSSDKGNRGLFF	TGTGCCAGCAGCTCCGACAAGGGGAACAGAGGACTGTTTTTT
.	TRBV27	TRBD1	TRBJ2-7	CASSSTGGLYEQYF	TGTGCCAGCAGTTCAACAGGGGGCTTATACGAGCAGTACTTC
.	TRBV11-1	.	TRBJ2-2	CASSFSPRWGEGTGELFF	TGTGCCAGCAGCTTTTCCCCCCGGTGGGGGGAAGGAACCGGGGAGCTGTTTTTT
.	TRBV6-6	TRBD2	TRBJ2-1	CASAQLAVRHEQFF	TGTGCCAGCGCCCAACTAGCGGTAAGACATGAGCAGTTCTTC
.	TRBV28	.	TRBJ2-7	CASSFSDSWEQYF	TGTGCCAGCAGTTTCTCCGACAGTTGGGAGCAGTACTTC
.	TRBV13	.	TRBJ1-1	CASSLGQAQIMNTEAFF	TGTGCCAGCAGCTTAGGCCAGGCACAGATCATGAACACTGAAGCTTTCTTT
.	TRBV25-1	.	TRBJ2-5	CASSGQSSKETQYF	TGTGCCAGCAGCGGACAGTCGTCGAAAGAGACCCAGTACTTC
.	TRBV5-5	TRBD2	TRBJ2-1	CASSLGPSGGPHNEQFF	TGTGCCAGCAGCTTGGGCCCTAGCGGAGGTCCTCACAATGAGCAGTTCTTC
.	TRBV5-6	TRBD2	TRBJ2-5	CASSLVSSGKETQYF	TGTGCCAGCAGCTTGGTCTCTAGCGGGAAAGAGACCCAGTACTTC
.	TRBV7-8	.	TRBJ2-7	CASSRSMTSYEQYF	TGTGCCAGCAGCAGATCTATGACCTCCTACGAGCAGTACTTC
once	TRBV28	TRBD2	TRBJ2-1	CASSTPRAGAVYNEQFF	TGTGCCAGCAGTACCCCGCGTGCGGGAGCAGTTTACAATGAGCAGTTCTTC
.	TRBV10-2	TRBD2	TRBJ2-3	CASSIGTSQMDTQYF	TGCGCCAGCAGTATCGGGACTAGCCAGATGGATACGCAGTATTTT
.	TRBV10-2	.	TRBJ2-1	CASSDWGDSYNEQFF	TGCGCCAGCAGTGATTGGGGGGACAGCTACAATGAGCAGTTCTTC
.	TRBV5-1	.	TRBJ1-1	CASSLTGAGTEAFF	TGCGCCAGCAGCTTAACTGGGGCCGGCACTGAAGCTTTCTTT
.	TRBV5-6	.	TRBJ2-5	CASSLLAKVQETQYF	TGTGCCAGCAGCTTGTTGGCTAAGGTTCAAGAGACCCAGTACTTC
.	TRBV7-9	.	TRBJ1-2	CASSLGVYGYTF	TGTGCCAGCAGCTTAGGGGTCTATGGCTACACCTTC
once	TRBV15	.	TRBJ2-1	CATSRDSGNEQFF	TGTGCCACCAGCAGAGATTCTGGCAATGAGCAGTTCTTC
.	TRBV27	TRBD2	TRBJ2-7	CASSPPGLDHEQYF	TGTGCCAGCTCACCCCCGGGACTAGACCACGAGCAGTACTTC
.	TRBV27	.	TRBJ1-2	CASSKTEQGHYGYTF	TGTGCCAGCAGCAAGACGGAACAGGGACACTATGGCTACACCTTC
.	TRBV13	.	TRBJ2-7	CASSLGLGGTYEQYF	TGTGCCAGCAGCTTGGGGCTTGGCGGGACCTACGAGCAGTACTTC
.	TRBV13	TRBD2	TRBJ2-3	CASSSGLAGSTDTQYF	TGTGCCAGCAGCTCCGGACTAGCGGGAAGCACAGATACGCAGTATTTT
.	TRBV6-4	.	TRBJ2-6	CATRQSRANVLTF	TGTGCCACACGACAAAGTCGGGCCAACGTCCTGACTTTC
.	TRBV28	TRBD1	TRBJ2-1	CASSLPRTGWSEQFF	TGTGCCAGCAGTTTACCCCGGACAGGGTGGAGTGAGCAGTTCTTC
.	TRBV28	TRBD1	TRBJ1-4	CASSLWGGWTGREKLFF	TGTGCCAGCAGTTTATGGGGGGGATGGACAGGGCGTGAAAAACTGTTTTTT
.	TRBV25-1	.	TRBJ2-2	CASSGSAGMRTGELFF	TGTGCCAGCAGTGGCTCGGCAGGGATGAGGACCGGGGAGCTGTTTTTT
.	TRBV28	TRBD2	TRBJ2-1	CASSRLAGVTSSYNEQFF	TGTGCCAGCAGTCGACTAGCGGGAGTTACCAGCTCCTACAATGAGCAGTTCTTC
.	TRBV28	.	TRBJ2-1	CASRGEGDEQFF	TGTGCCAGCAGGGGCGAAGGCGATGAGCAGTTCTTC
.	TRBV7-8	.	TRBJ1-5	CASSLGSRNQPQHF	TGTGCCAGCAGCTTAGGCAGTCGGAATCAGCCCCAGCATTTT
.	TRBV5-6	.	TRBJ2-3	CASSSLDTQYF	TGTGCCAGCTCATCGCTAGATACGCAGTATTTT
.	TRBV2	.	TRBJ2-1	CASSGTPRGYNEQFF	TGTGCCAGCAGTGGGACCCCAAGGGGCTACAATGAGCAGTTCTTC
.	TRBV27	TRBD1	TRBJ1-2	CASSHTGEGYGYTF	TGTGCCAGCAGTCATACAGGGGAAGGCTATGGCTACACCTTC
.	TRBV6-5	.	TRBJ1-2	CASSYSVGEANYGYTF	TGTGCCAGCAGTTACTCGGTTGGCGAAGCGAACTATGGCTACACCTTC
.	TRBV6-1	.	TRBJ2-7	CASSEAQSYEQYF	TGTGCCAGCAGTGAAGCACAAAGCTACGAGCAGTACTTC
.	TRBV27	.	TRBJ1-5	CASSLSPPFGPNQPQHF	TGTGCCAGCAGTTTATCGCCCCCTTTTGGGCCCAATCAGCCCCAGCATTTT
.	TRBV4-2	.	TRBJ1-1	CASSQDVGGTEAFF	TGTGCCAGCAGCCAAGATGTCGGAGGAACTGAAGCTTTCTTT